This T cell receptor beta chain was identified during a study of control samples from healthy donors and cancer patients. Here immunoSEQ multiplex PCR was the method, and the copy in TCRdb shows in-frame clones only, minus some. The sample records tens of thousands of clones, 94% being singletons. Trimming stripped 4 bases from V and 0 bases from J, with 10 bases between. The CDR3 is 14 amino acids. Germline CDR1 is SGHNT and CDR2 is YYREEE (reference sequence). This clone showed up just a few times. This chain joins TRBV5-4 and TRBJ1-1; D is unresolved. The sequence derives from a man aged 25-45 years in good health. Sequencing was carried out using blood. As DNA, the CDR3 is TGTGCCAGCAGCGCGGGCCTTGTGAACACTGAAGCTTTCTTT. Its protein is CASSAGLVNTEAFF.